The entry below gives a single T cell receptor (beta chain) sequence along with its context. The data were obtained in a study of sequential checkpoint blockade in melanoma. The CDR3 has 15 amino acids. CDR1 SGHAT and CDR2 FQNNGV come from the germline V gene. V shed 4 bases and J shed 3 bases, with 15 bases lying between them. Treatment defined: randomized to nivolumab then ipilimumab (arm A) or the reverse (arm B). No patient had prior DNA-damaging chemotherapy. This table comes from immunoSEQ multiplex PCR, and its TCRdb copy is limited to in-frame clones, with some not included. The sample carries under 20,000 clones, approximately 60% recorded once.

This clonotype originated in a human donor with melanoma. The J gene is TRBJ2-5, the V gene TRBV11-2; D gene uncertain. The sample was CD8+ T cells sorted from blood (inferred from file names), taken from a patient given nivolumab and ipilimumab in sequence. This chain's CDR3 is CASSSSPGPKETQYF. The CDR3 coding sequence is TGTGCCAGCAGCTCCTCCCCAGGTCCTAAAGAGACCCAGTACTTC. Based on the CDR3 plus reference TRBV11-2 and TRBJ2-5, the full variable domain is EAGVAQSPRYKIIEKRQSVAFWCNPISGHATLYWYQQILGQGPKLLIQFQNNGVVDDSQLPKDRFSAERLKGVDSTLKIQPAKLEDSAVYLCASSSSPGPKETQYFGPGTRLLVL.